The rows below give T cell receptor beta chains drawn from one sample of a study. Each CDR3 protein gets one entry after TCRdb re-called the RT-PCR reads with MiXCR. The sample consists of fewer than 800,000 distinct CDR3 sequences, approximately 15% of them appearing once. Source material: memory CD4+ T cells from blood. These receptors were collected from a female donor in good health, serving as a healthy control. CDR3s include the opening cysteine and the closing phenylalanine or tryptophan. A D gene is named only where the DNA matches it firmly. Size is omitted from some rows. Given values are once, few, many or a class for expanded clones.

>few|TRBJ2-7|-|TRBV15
TGTGCCACCAGCAGAGAATACGGAGCCTACGAGCAGTACTTC
CATSREYGAYEQYF
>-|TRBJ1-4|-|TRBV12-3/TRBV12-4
TGTGCCAGCAGTTTCAAGGAGAACAGAGAAAAACTGTTTTTT
CASSFKENREKLFF
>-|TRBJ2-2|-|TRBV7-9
TGTGCCAGCAGCCCTCAGGTTCAGGAGCTGTTTTTT
CASSPQVQELFF
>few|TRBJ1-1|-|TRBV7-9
TGTGCCAGCAGCCCCGTGATAGGGGCAACAGGGAACACTGAAGCTTTCTTT
CASSPVIGATGNTEAFF
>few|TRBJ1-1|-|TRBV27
TGTGCCTCCGGGGGCCAGAACACTGAAGCTTTCTTT
CASGGQNTEAFF
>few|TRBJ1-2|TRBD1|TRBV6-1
TGTGCCAGCAGCCCAAGGTTCCGGGACAGCGGGAATGGCTACACCTTC
CASSPRFRDSGNGYTF
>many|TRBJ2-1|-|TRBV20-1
TGCAGTGCTCCCACGGACACGCACCATCAGTTCTTC
CSAPTDTHHQFF
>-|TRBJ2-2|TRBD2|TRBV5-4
TGTGCCAGCAGCCCACTCCTAGCGGGAGGGCTCACCGGGGAGCTGTTTTTT
CASSPLLAGGLTGELFF
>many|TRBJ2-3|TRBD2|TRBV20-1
TGCAGTGCCCTGGACCTCCGGACTAGCGGGCGGGGGTATTTT
CSALDLRTSGRGYF
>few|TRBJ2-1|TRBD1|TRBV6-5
TGTGCCAGCAGCCCCGACAGGGGGCCTTGGAATGAGCAGTTCTTC
CASSPDRGPWNEQFF
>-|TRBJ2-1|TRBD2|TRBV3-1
TGTGCCAGCAGCCAAGCGGGACTAGCGGCTATCGACAATGAGCAGTTCTTC
CASSQAGLAAIDNEQFF
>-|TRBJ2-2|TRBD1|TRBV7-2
TGTGCCAGCAGCTTAGTAGGGGGCAGGAACACCGGGGAGCTGTTTTTT
CASSLVGGRNTGELFF
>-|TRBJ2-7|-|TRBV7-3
TGTGCCAGCAGCTTACATGGAGGGGGCGACTTTTACGAGCAGTACTTC
CASSLHGGGDFYEQYF
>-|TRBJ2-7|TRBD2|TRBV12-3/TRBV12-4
TGTGCCAGCAGTTTACTGGGAGGGAAGGGAGCCTACGAGCAGTACTTC
CASSLLGGKGAYEQYF
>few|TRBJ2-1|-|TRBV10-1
TGCGCCAGCAGTGACGTGGGAAGCTCCTACAATGAGCAGTTCTTC
CASSDVGSSYNEQFF
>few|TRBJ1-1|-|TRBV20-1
TGCAGTGCTAGGGCGACGGTGAACACTGAAGCTTTCTTT
CSARATVNTEAFF
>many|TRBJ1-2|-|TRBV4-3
TGCGCCAGCAGCCAAGAGGGCCGGGCCAACTATGGCTACACCTTC
CASSQEGRANYGYTF
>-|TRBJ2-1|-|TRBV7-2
TGTGCCAGCAGCCCTGACCTACTCCGCTACAATGAGCAGTTCTTC
CASSPDLLRYNEQFF
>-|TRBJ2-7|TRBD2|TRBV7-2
TGTGCCAGCAGCTTAGACTCGACTAGCGGGAGCTTCGGAGAGCAGTACTTC
CASSLDSTSGSFGEQYF
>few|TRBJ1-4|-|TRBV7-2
TGTGCCAGCAGCCTGACTATGGACACACAATATGAAAAACTGTTTTTT
CASSLTMDTQYEKLFF
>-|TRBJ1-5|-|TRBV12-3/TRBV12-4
TGTGCCAGCAGGCCTAGTGGGGGTTCGGATCAGCCCCAGCATTTT
CASRPSGGSDQPQHF
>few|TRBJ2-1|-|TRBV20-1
TGCAGTGCTAGCCCTCCGACGGGAGTAAGGAATGAGCAGTTCTTC
CSASPPTGVRNEQFF
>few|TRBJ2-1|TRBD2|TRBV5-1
TGCGCCAGCAGCTTGGGACCTAGCGGGAGGGCTGAGCAGTTCTTC
CASSLGPSGRAEQFF
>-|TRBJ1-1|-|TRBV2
TGTGCCAGACAACTGACAGCGGCCGGGAGTAATGAAGCTTTCTTT
CARQLTAAGSNEAFF
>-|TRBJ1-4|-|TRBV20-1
TGCAGTGGAAGGAGCGTTTTCGATGAAAAACTGTTTTTT
CSGRSVFDEKLFF
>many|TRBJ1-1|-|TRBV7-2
TGTGCCAGCAGCTTGAATAGAGGCTACAAGAACACTGAAGCTTTCTTT
CASSLNRGYKNTEAFF
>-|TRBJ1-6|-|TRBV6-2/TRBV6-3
TGTGCCAGCAGTTACCGCTCACCCCTCCACTTT
CASSYRSPLHF
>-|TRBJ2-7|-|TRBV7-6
TGTGCCAGCAGCTTAAGCCGGACGGAAACCTACGAGCAGTACTTC
CASSLSRTETYEQYF